These 26 T cell receptor beta chains were all obtained from the same sample, sequenced in a study of T cell repertoires in cytomegalovirus infection. TCRdb passed the reads through MiXCR, listing each CDR3 protein once. The sample has nearly 650,000 distinct CDR3 sequences, more than 20% seen once. Sequenced: CD8+ T cells from PBMCs. These receptors all stem from a human donor in good health (CMV status not recorded). Some clones in this sample may be carry-over from other donors' samples.

The J gene is TRBJ1-1, the V gene TRBV20-1; no firm D call. This CDR3 is 14 amino acids long. CDR1 and CDR2 from the germline V gene are DFQATT and SNEGSKA (reference sequence). The V end lost 2 bases, the J end lost 1 base, and 11 bases lay between the germline ends. The chain's CDR3 is CSARTIKENTEAFF. In DNA form, the CDR3 reads TGCAGTGCTAGAACGATAAAGGAGAACACTGAAGCTTTCTTT.

This clonotype was seen a handful of times. The chain has TRBV20-1 and TRBJ1-2, with D perhaps matching TRBD1 (5 bases). Per the germline V gene, CDR1 is DFQATT and CDR2 is SNEGSKA (reference sequence). Trimming pared 4 bases from V and 0 bases from J, leaving 12 bases between. CDR3 length: 14 residues. CDR3 region: CSAKDTFSNYGYTF. Written as DNA, the CDR3 is TGCAGTGCTAAGGACACCTTTTCTAACTATGGCTACACCTTC.

Only a few counts were recorded for this clonotype. The chain employs TRBV6-4 and TRBJ2-1, with 10 bases fitting TRBD2. Germline V CDR1 and CDR2: MRHNA, SNTAGT. The CDR3 has 17 amino acids. V was clipped by 0 bases and J by 7 bases; unmatched bases: 9. Written as DNA, the CDR3 is TGTGCCAGCAGTGACTCGGGGTCTAGCGGGGGAGAGAATGAGCAGTTCTTC. This translates into CASSDSGSSGGENEQFF.

This chain connects TRBV14 to TRBJ2-5; perhaps TRBD2 as D (5 bases). Trimming shortened V by 4 bases and J by 5 bases, and 17 bases separated the two germline ends. The CDR3 covers 15 residues. Germline V lookup: CDR1 SGHDN, CDR2 FVKESK. The CDR3 loop reads CASSRRTSGLETQYF. The DNA for the CDR3 is TGTGCCAGCAGCCGACGGACTTCCGGCTTGGAGACCCAGTACTTC. Based on the CDR3 plus reference TRBV14 and TRBJ2-5, the full variable domain is EAGVTQFPSHSVIEKGQTVTLRCDPISGHDNLYWYRRVMGKEIKFLLHFVKESKQDESGMPNNRFLAERTGGTYSTLKVQPAELEDSGVYFCASSRRTSGLETQYFGPGTRLLVL.

The chain employs TRBV5-6 and TRBJ2-1, with D possibly TRBD2 on 6 matching bases. V shed 2 bases and J shed 8 bases, with 14 bases lying between them. CDR1 and CDR2 from the germline V gene are SGHDT and YYEEEE. There are 14 residues in the CDR3. CDR3 coding DNA: TGTGCCAGCAGCTTTTATGCGGGGTCGGATGAGCAGTTCTTC. Translating gives CASSFYAGSDEQFF. The full variable domain, rest sourced from reference TRBV5-6 and TRBJ2-1, is DAGVTQSPTHLIKTRGQQVTLRCSPKSGHDTVSWYQQALGQGPQFIFQYYEEEERQRGNFPDRFSGHQFPNYSSELNVNALLLGDSALYLCASSFYAGSDEQFFGPGTRLTVL.

With respect to this clonotype: A much bigger clone sits one base away, suggesting this may be a read error. V gene TRBV7-2 combines with J gene TRBJ1-1, with a tentative D call TRBD1 (5 bases). CDR3 length: 17 amino acids. The germline V gene has CDR1 SGHTA and CDR2 FQGNSA. CDR3 DNA: TGTGTCAGCAGCCTGACAGTGCCTGGTCGTAGGAACACTGAAGCTTTCTTT. Protein sequence: CVSSLTVPGRRNTEAFF.

The table lists this clonotype with many counts. This chain links TRBV7-6 with TRBJ2-2; the D is unclear. Germline V gives CDR1 SGHVS, CDR2 FNYEAQ. V gave up 1 base and J gave up 6 bases, with 9 bases separating them. The CDR3 is 14 amino acids. This CDR3 is CASSLVGEAGELFF. The CDR3 nucleotides read TGTGCCAGCAGCTTAGTCGGAGAGGCCGGGGAGCTGTTTTTT.

The CDR3 loop reads CASSADARANEKLFF. The CDR3 nucleotides are TGTGCCAGCAGCGCAGACGCCAGGGCTAATGAAAAACTGTTTTTT. The chain links TRBV7-8 to TRBJ1-4; weak D call: TRBD1 (5 bases). V lost 5 bases, J lost 3 bases, and 13 bases lay in between. This CDR3 region has 15 residues. Germline CDR1 SGHVS, CDR2 FQNEAQ.

This clonotype was seen many times. The J gene is TRBJ2-7, the V gene TRBV7-9; D is unclear. The V gene's germline CDR1 is SEHNR and CDR2 FQNEAQ (reference sequence). The CDR3 covers 17 residues. Trimming removed 0 bases at V and 4 bases at J, with 19 bases between. DNA for the CDR3: TGTGCCAGCAGCTTAGCGCCAGGATCTGAAGCCGCTTACGAGCAGTACGTC. This gives the protein CASSLAPGSEAAYEQYV.

This sequence joins TRBV4-1 and TRBJ2-1; 7 bases agree with TRBD2. The CDR3 consists of 14 residues. V shed 2 bases, J shed 15 bases, and the junction held 13 bases outside the gene matches. Germline assignment: CDR1 MGHRA and CDR2 YSYEKL. CDR3: CASSQNRDYNVRFF. CDR3 nucleotides: TGCGCCAGCAGCCAAAACCGGGACTACAATGTGCGGTTCTTC.

This clonotype has at least ten counts. The rearrangement links TRBV7-9 to TRBJ2-1; D is undetermined. Germline V gene sequence: CDR1 SEHNR, CDR2 FQNEAQ (reference sequence). This CDR3 is 12 amino acids long. V shed 2 bases and J shed 8 bases, with 7 bases lying between them. The CDR3 DNA is TGTGCCAGCAGCTTAAGTAACGATGAGCAGTTCTTC. Protein sequence: CASSLSNDEQFF.

This clonotype was picked up many times. This chain joins TRBV7-8 and TRBJ1-6; no clear D. The V end lost 6 bases, the J end lost 9 bases, and 12 bases lay between the germline ends. Germline V lookup: CDR1 SGHVS, CDR2 FQNEAQ. The CDR3 loop spans 13 amino acids. The CDR3 DNA sequence: TGTGCCAGCAGTCGAACGTCTGGTTCACCCCTCCACTTT. Protein product: CASSRTSGSPLHF.

V and J are TRBV4-3 and TRBJ2-1; perhaps TRBD2 as D (7 bases). There are 17 residues in the CDR3. The germline V and J ends were trimmed by 6 bases and 5 bases, with 23 bases remaining between them. The germline V gene has CDR1 LGHNA and CDR2 YSLEER. The CDR3 DNA follows: TGCGCCAGCAGGAGAGGAGGGGCGGGGGCCTCACACAATGAGCAGTTCTTC. It translates to CASRRGGAGASHNEQFF.

A remark on this clonotype: It may be a read error: a sequence one base away is much more abundant. The CDR3 is CASGFLAASYSNTDTQYF. CDR3 nucleotide sequence: TGTGCTAGTGGTTTCCTAGCGGCCTCCTACTCTAACACAGATACGCAGTATTTT. The chain carries TRBV12-5 and TRBJ2-3; TRBD2 aligns across 7 bases. The germline V gene encodes CDR1 LGHNT and CDR2 FRNRAP. The J segment lost 2 bases and the V segment lost 3 bases, leaving 14 bases of the junction unmatched. There are 18 residues in the CDR3.

This clonotype has only a few counts. This chain links TRBV27 with TRBJ2-1; 8 bases are a match to TRBD2. CDR1 and CDR2 from the germline V gene are MNHEY and SMNVEV (reference sequence). The CDR3 spans 13 residues. The trim removed 7 bases at V and 8 bases at J, leaving 7 bases unmatched. The CDR3 sequence: CASKRGGLHEQFF. The DNA of the CDR3 is TGTGCCAGCAAACGGGGGGGCTTGCATGAGCAGTTCTTC.

This clonotype has at least ten counts. In DNA, the CDR3 is TGTGCCAGCAGCCGCGGCCCGGGGATGGGTCAGCCCCAGCATTTT. It specifies CASSRGPGMGQPQHF. The chain carries TRBV7-8 and TRBJ1-5; D is unclear. The CDR3 extends over 15 amino acids. Germline V gives CDR1 SGHVS, CDR2 FQNEAQ. V lost 5 bases and J lost 6, with 17 bases in between.

This clonotype was picked up a small number of times. The chain combines TRBV2 with TRBJ2-1; TRBD2 matches 10 bases. J was trimmed by 6 bases and V by 10 bases; bases with no gene match: 9. Looked up from germline, CDR1 is SNHLY and CDR2 is FYNNEI. The CDR3 is 14 amino acids. The CDR3, as DNA: TGTGCCACCTATACAGCGGGGGGGCTCAATGAGCAGTTCTTC. Translation gives CATYTAGGLNEQFF.

The chain uses TRBV28 and TRBJ2-1; 11 bases map to TRBD2. Germline values: CDR1 MDHEN, CDR2 SYDVKM. The CDR3 sequence is 15 residues long. Unmatched junction bases numbered 5, after V lost 3 bases and J lost 7 bases. The CDR3 nucleotides are TGTGCCAGCAGTTTTAGCGGGGGGGATTATAATGAGCAGTTCTTC. Protein product: CASSFSGGDYNEQFF.

V is TRBV6-5 and J is TRBJ2-1, with 12 bases identical to TRBD2. The CDR3 is made up of 15 amino acids. V gave up 0 bases and J gave up 7 bases; unmatched junction bases: 1. Germline CDR1 MNHEY, CDR2 SVGAGI. The CDR3, as DNA: TGTGCCAGCAGTTACTCGGGGACTAGCGGGAATGAGCAGTTCTTC. This codes for CASSYSGTSGNEQFF.

This sequence joins TRBV7-8 and TRBJ1-1; D gene unclear. CDR1 and CDR2 (germline): SGHVS, FQNEAQ. This CDR3 region has 15 residues. Trimming pared 5 bases from V and 3 bases from J, leaving 16 bases between. The CDR3 spells CASSKSVERYTEAFF. The CDR3 DNA is TGTGCCAGCAGCAAATCGGTGGAAAGGTACACTGAAGCTTTCTTT.

On this clonotype itself: A single base separates this from a much larger clone, so it may be a read error. The chain employs TRBV7-8 and TRBJ1-5; D is uncertain. Germline loops: CDR1 SGHVS, CDR2 FQNEAQ. CDR3 size: 16 residues. The CDR3 region has the DNA TGTGCCAACAGCTTACTTGCCGGAGCTAGCAATCAGCCCCAGCATTTT. It encodes CANSLLAGASNQPQHF. Based on the CDR3 plus reference TRBV7-8 and TRBJ1-5, the full variable domain is GAGVSQSPRYKVAKRGQDVALRCDPISGHVSLFWYQQALGQGPEFLTYFQNEAQLDKSGLPSDRFFAERPEGSVSTLKIQRTQQEDSAVYLCANSLLAGASNQPQHFGDGTRLSIL.

The V and J genes are TRBV5-1 and TRBJ2-1; 9 bases agree with TRBD1. Germline lookup yields CDR1 SGHRS and CDR2 YFSETQ. The CDR3 consists of 21 residues. V lost 0 bases, J lost 7 bases, and 23 bases stayed unmatched. The CDR3 sequence: CASSLAYFTGGRSSRGNEQFF. CDR3 nucleotide sequence: TGCGCCAGCAGCTTGGCTTATTTCACAGGGGGCAGATCTTCTCGGGGGAATGAGCAGTTCTTC.

This clonotype was seen a single time. The rearrangement uses TRBV5-4 and TRBJ1-2; TRBD1 matches 7 bases. The CDR3 runs 16 residues. The V gene end was trimmed by 4 bases and the J gene end by 3 bases; junction bases not matched to a gene: 12. Germline V gives CDR1 SGHNT, CDR2 YYREEE (reference sequence). CDR3 amino acids: CASSLDRPPVHYGYTF. CDR3 nucleotide sequence: TGTGCCAGCAGCCTGGACAGGCCTCCAGTCCACTATGGCTACACCTTC.

This clonotype was recorded a few times. This chain joins TRBV29-1 and TRBJ2-3, with a weak D call TRBD1 (5 bases). The CDR3 runs 15 residues. The ends were cut back, 1 base at V and 0 bases at J, with 11 bases in the middle. The germline gives CDR1 SQVTM, CDR2 ANQGSEA. The CDR3 spells CSVEGTLSSTDTQYF. The DNA for the CDR3 is TGCAGCGTTGAAGGGACACTTTCTAGCACAGATACGCAGTATTTT.

In its sample, this clonotype was seen many times. J is TRBJ2-2 and V is TRBV28; D assignment may be TRBD1 or TRBD2 (5 bases each). The CDR3 is made up of 15 amino acids. V was shortened by 6 bases and J by 1 base, with 12 bases between the two germline ends. Germline loops: CDR1 MDHEN, CDR2 SYDVKM. For the CDR3, the DNA is TGTGCCAGCAGAACGGGACGGCAGAACACCGGGGAGCTGTTTTTT. Its protein is CASRTGRQNTGELFF.

This chain joins TRBV28 and TRBJ2-5; D might be TRBD2 (6 bases). Germline CDR1 MDHEN, CDR2 SYDVKM. V lost 2 bases, J lost 3 bases, and 19 bases lay in between. The CDR3 contains 17 residues. DNA for the CDR3: TGTGCCAGCAGTTTAGTCCCCCTGTGGGGGGTTAAAGAGACCCAGTACTTC. Translation: CASSLVPLWGVKETQYF.